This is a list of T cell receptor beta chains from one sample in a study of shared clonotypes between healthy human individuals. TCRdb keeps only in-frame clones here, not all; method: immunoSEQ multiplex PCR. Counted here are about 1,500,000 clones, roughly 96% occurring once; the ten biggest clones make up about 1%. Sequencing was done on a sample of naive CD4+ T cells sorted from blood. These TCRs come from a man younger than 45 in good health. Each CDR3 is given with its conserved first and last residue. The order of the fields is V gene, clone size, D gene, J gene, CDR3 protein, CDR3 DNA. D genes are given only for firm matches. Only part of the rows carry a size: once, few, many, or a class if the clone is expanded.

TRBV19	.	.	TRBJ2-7	CASSTAGAIYEQYF	TGTGCCAGTAGTACAGCCGGAGCGATCTACGAGCAGTACTTC
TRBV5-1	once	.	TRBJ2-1	CASSLGPSSYNEQFF	TGCGCCAGCAGCTTGGGTCCTAGCTCCTACAATGAGCAGTTCTTC
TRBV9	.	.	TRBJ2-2	CASSVALGTNTGELFF	TGTGCCAGCAGCGTAGCTTTGGGGACGAACACCGGGGAGCTGTTTTTT
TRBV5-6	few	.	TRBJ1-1	CASSLGVNTEAFF	TGTGCCAGCAGCTTGGGGGTGAACACTGAAGCTTTCTTT
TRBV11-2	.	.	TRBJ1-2	CASSLDPYGYTF	TGTGCCAGCAGCTTAGATCCGTATGGCTACACCTTC
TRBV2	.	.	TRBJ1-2	CASGIKNYGYTF	TGTGCCAGCGGAATTAAGAACTATGGCTACACCTTC
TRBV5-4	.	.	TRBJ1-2	CASSVPGPSYGYTF	TGTGCCAGCAGCGTCCCGGGGCCTTCATATGGCTACACCTTC
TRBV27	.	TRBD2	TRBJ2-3	CASTPIAGGVDTQYF	TGTGCCAGCACCCCGATAGCGGGAGGGGTAGATACGCAGTATTTT
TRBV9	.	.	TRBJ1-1	CASSVAGVGLNTEAFF	TGTGCCAGCAGCGTAGCTGGGGTTGGACTGAACACTGAAGCTTTCTTT
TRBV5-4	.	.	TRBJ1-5	CASSLDRAVQPQHF	TGTGCCAGCAGCTTGGACAGGGCAGTTCAGCCCCAGCATTTT
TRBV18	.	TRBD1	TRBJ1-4	CASSPGTGGREKLFF	TGTGCCAGCTCACCGGGAACAGGGGGCAGAGAAAAACTGTTTTTT
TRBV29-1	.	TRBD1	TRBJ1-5	CSVTGDNNQPQHF	TGCAGCGTAACAGGGGACAACAATCAGCCCCAGCATTTT
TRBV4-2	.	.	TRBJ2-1	CASSQDYSSHEQFF	TGTGCCAGCAGCCAAGATTATTCCTCGCATGAGCAGTTCTTC
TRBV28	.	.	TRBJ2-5	CASSLADGKRTQYF	TGTGCCAGCAGTTTAGCGGACGGGAAGAGAACCCAGTACTTC
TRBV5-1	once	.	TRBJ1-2	CASSLDSTSTNYGYTF	TGCGCCAGCAGCTTGGATTCAACCTCAACTAACTATGGCTACACCTTC
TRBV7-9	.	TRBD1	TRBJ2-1	CASSIHRGAQTVNEQFF	TGTGCCAGCAGCATCCACAGGGGGGCCCAAACTGTGAATGAGCAGTTCTTC
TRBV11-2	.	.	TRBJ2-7	CASSLLRTDPYEQYF	TGTGCCAGCAGCTTATTACGCACAGATCCCTACGAGCAGTACTTC
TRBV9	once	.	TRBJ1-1	CASSVGDDTEAFF	TGTGCCAGCAGCGTAGGGGACGACACTGAAGCTTTCTTT
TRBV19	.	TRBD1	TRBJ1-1	CASIRRQGKNTEAFF	TGTGCCAGTATCCGGAGACAGGGTAAGAACACTGAAGCTTTCTTT
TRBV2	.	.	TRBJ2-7	CAGRENSYEQYF	TGTGCCGGGCGGGAAAACTCCTACGAGCAGTACTTC
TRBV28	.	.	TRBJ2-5	CASSFRRPAETQYF	TGTGCCAGCAGTTTTCGTAGGCCGGCCGAGACCCAGTACTTC
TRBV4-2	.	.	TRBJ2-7	CASSPSGDASMVNEQYF	TGTGCCAGCAGCCCCAGTGGTGATGCCTCCATGGTTAACGAGCAGTACTTC
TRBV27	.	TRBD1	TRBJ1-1	CASSPGQAFPKNTEAFF	TGTGCCAGCAGTCCAGGACAGGCGTTCCCAAAGAACACTGAAGCTTTCTTT
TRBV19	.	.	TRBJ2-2	CASSSGLNTGELFF	TGTGCCAGTTCCTCGGGGTTGAACACCGGGGAGCTGTTTTTT
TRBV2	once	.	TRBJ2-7	CASRMISWEQYF	TGTGCCAGCAGGATGATTAGTTGGGAGCAGTACTTC
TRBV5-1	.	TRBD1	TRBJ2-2	CASSLGTALTGELFF	TGCGCCAGCAGCCTCGGGACAGCACTCACCGGGGAGCTGTTTTTT
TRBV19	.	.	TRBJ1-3	CASSTPGEALGNTIYF	TGTGCCAGTAGTACCCCCGGGGAGGCACTCGGAAACACCATATATTTT
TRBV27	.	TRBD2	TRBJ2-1	CASSHIAGGPFNEQFF	TGTGCCAGCAGCCATATAGCGGGAGGGCCTTTCAATGAGCAGTTCTTC
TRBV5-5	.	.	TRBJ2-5	CASSFRSGHGETQYF	TGTGCCAGCAGCTTTAGGTCAGGTCATGGGGAGACCCAGTACTTC
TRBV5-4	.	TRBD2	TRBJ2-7	CASSRAGGAYEQYF	TGTGCCAGCAGCAGAGCGGGAGGAGCCTACGAGCAGTACTTC
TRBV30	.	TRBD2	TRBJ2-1	CAWTGTSGLPAYNEQFF	TGTGCCTGGACCGGGACTAGCGGACTTCCGGCCTACAATGAGCAGTTCTTC
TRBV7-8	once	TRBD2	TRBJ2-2	CASSLLLAGGHGSANTGELFF	TGTGCCAGCAGCTTACTGCTAGCGGGAGGGCATGGTTCTGCCAACACCGGGGAGCTGTTTTTT
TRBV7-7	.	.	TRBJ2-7	CASSLGPGPDYEQYF	TGTGCCAGCAGCTTAGGTCCAGGGCCTGACTACGAGCAGTACTTC
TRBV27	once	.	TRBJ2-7	CASSPGTSSSYEQYF	TGTGCCAGCAGTCCCGGCACTTCTAGCTCCTACGAGCAGTACTTC
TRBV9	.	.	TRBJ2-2	CASRSRSNTGELFF	TGTGCCAGCAGATCCCGCTCGAACACCGGGGAGCTGTTTTTT
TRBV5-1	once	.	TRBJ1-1	CASSGTGQPNTEAFF	TGCGCCAGCAGCGGAACGGGACAACCGAACACTGAAGCTTTCTTT
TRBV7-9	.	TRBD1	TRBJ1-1	CASSRMDRGYTEAFF	TGTGCCAGCAGCCGGATGGACAGGGGGTACACTGAAGCTTTCTTT
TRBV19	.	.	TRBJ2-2	CASSIAGVFTGELFF	TGTGCCAGTAGTATCGCTGGGGTGTTCACCGGGGAGCTGTTTTTT
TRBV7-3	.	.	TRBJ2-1	CASSLSGGSYNEQFF	TGTGCCAGCAGCTTAAGCGGAGGCTCCTACAATGAGCAGTTCTTC
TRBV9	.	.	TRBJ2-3	CASSVASSGRQLTDTQYF	TGTGCCAGCAGCGTAGCTTCCTCCGGCAGACAGCTCACAGATACGCAGTATTTT
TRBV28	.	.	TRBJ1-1	CASNFRVNTEAFF	TGTGCCAGCAACTTCAGGGTGAACACTGAAGCTTTCTTT
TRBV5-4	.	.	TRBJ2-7	CASSLVGTYEQYF	TGTGCCAGCAGCTTGGTGGGGACCTACGAGCAGTACTTC
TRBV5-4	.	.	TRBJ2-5	CASSPGAQETQYF	TGTGCCAGCAGCCCAGGTGCCCAAGAGACCCAGTACTTC
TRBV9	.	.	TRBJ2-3	CASSRPGPSPTDTQYF	TGTGCCAGCAGCCGTCCGGGACCCAGCCCAACAGATACGCAGTATTTT
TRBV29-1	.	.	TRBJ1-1	CSVDRSNTEAFF	TGCAGCGTTGACAGATCGAACACTGAAGCTTTCTTT
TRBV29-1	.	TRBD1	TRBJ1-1	CSVSPQGAGNTEAFF	TGCAGCGTCAGCCCACAGGGGGCGGGGAACACTGAAGCTTTCTTT
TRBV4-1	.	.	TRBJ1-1	CASSQRAGGTEAFF	TGCGCCAGCAGCCAACGGGCAGGCGGCACTGAAGCTTTCTTT
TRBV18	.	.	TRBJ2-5	CASSPGTSQETQYF	TGTGCCAGCTCACCGGGGACTTCCCAAGAGACCCAGTACTTC